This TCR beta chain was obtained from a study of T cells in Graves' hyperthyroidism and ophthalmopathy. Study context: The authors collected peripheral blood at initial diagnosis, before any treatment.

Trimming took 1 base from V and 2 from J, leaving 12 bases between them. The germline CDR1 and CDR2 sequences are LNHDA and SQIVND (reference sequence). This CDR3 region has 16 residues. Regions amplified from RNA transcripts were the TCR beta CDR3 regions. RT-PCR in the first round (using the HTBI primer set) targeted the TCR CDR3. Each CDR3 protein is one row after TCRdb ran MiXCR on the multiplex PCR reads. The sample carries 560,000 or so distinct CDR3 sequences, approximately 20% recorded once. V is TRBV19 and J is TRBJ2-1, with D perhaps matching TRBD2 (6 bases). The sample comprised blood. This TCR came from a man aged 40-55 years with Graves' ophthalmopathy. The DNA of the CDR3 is TGTGCCAGTAGTATAGCGGCGGGGACCCCCTACAATGAGCAGTTCTTC. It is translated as CASSIAAGTPYNEQFF. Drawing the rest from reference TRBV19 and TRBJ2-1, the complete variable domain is DGGITQSPKYLFRKEGQNVTLSCEQNLNHDAMYWYRQDPGQGLRLIYYSQIVNDFQKGDIAEGYSVSREKKESFPLTVTSAQKNPTAFYLCASSIAAGTPYNEQFFGPGTRLTVL.